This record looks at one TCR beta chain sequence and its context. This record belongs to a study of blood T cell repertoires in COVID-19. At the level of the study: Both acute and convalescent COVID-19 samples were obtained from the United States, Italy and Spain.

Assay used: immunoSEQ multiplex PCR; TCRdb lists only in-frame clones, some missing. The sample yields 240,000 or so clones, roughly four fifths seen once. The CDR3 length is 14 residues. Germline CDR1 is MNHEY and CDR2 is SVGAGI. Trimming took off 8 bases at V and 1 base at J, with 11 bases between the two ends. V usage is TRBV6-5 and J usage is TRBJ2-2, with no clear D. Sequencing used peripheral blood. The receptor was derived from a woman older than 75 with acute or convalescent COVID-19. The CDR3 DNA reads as TGTGCCAGCTTTGGCAGGAAGAACACCGGGGAGCTGTTTTTT. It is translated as CASFGRKNTGELFF.